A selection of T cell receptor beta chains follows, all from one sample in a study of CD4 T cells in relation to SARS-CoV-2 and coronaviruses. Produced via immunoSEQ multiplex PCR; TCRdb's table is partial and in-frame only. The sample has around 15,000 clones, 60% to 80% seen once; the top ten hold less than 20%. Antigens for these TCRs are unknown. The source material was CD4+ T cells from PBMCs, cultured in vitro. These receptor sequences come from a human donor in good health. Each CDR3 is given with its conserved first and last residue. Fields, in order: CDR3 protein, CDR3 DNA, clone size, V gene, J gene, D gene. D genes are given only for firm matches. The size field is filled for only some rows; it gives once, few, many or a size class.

cdr3_aa: CASSLGAGESSYEQYF
cdr3_nt: TGTGCCAGCAGCTTAGGGGCGGGGGAAAGCTCCTACGAGCAGTACTTC
clone_size: -
v_call: TRBV7-6
j_call: TRBJ2-7
d_call: TRBD2

cdr3_aa: CASSADRGFLYGYTF
cdr3_nt: TGTGCCAGTAGTGCCGACAGGGGGTTTCTCTATGGCTACACCTTC
clone_size: -
v_call: TRBV19
j_call: TRBJ1-2
d_call: TRBD1

cdr3_aa: CASSRRRLRGEQFF
cdr3_nt: TGTGCCAGTAGTAGGCGGCGACTTCGGGGTGAGCAGTTCTTC
clone_size: once
v_call: TRBV19
j_call: TRBJ2-1
d_call: -

cdr3_aa: CATRDRSTDTQYF
cdr3_nt: TGTGCCACCAGAGACAGGAGCACAGATACGCAGTATTTT
clone_size: -
v_call: TRBV28
j_call: TRBJ2-3
d_call: -

cdr3_aa: CASSFHWTGGLRGTNEKLFF
cdr3_nt: TGTGCCAGCAGCTTCCATTGGACAGGGGGGCTCCGGGGTACTAATGAAAAACTGTTTTTT
clone_size: -
v_call: TRBV5-4
j_call: TRBJ1-4
d_call: TRBD1

cdr3_aa: CASTSPGGGSYGYTF
cdr3_nt: TGTGCCAGCACCTCCCCGGGGGGCGGGAGCTATGGCTACACCTTC
clone_size: once
v_call: TRBV25-1
j_call: TRBJ1-2
d_call: -

cdr3_aa: CASSYREGEQYF
cdr3_nt: TGTGCCAGCAGTTACCGGGAAGGCGAGCAGTACTTC
clone_size: -
v_call: TRBV6-5
j_call: TRBJ2-7
d_call: -

cdr3_aa: CASRRLVLYEQYF
cdr3_nt: TGTGCCAGCAGGCGACTAGTCCTCTACGAGCAGTACTTC
clone_size: -
v_call: TRBV6-5
j_call: TRBJ2-7
d_call: -

cdr3_aa: CASSEASGRDEQFF
cdr3_nt: TGCGCCAGCAGCGAGGCTAGCGGGAGGGATGAGCAGTTCTTC
clone_size: few
v_call: TRBV5-1
j_call: TRBJ2-1
d_call: TRBD2

cdr3_aa: CASAPRTAPPTSSTSGRYF
cdr3_nt: -
clone_size: -
v_call: TRBV5-6
j_call: TRBJ2-7
d_call: -

cdr3_aa: CASSHPGRRRYEQYF
cdr3_nt: TGTGCCAGCAGCCATCCGGGGCGCAGGAGATACGAGCAGTACTTC
clone_size: -
v_call: TRBV28
j_call: TRBJ2-7
d_call: -

cdr3_aa: CASQETGNNQPQHF
cdr3_nt: TGTGCCAGCCAAGAGACGGGAAACAATCAGCCCCAGCATTTT
clone_size: -
v_call: TRBV28
j_call: TRBJ1-5
d_call: -

cdr3_aa: CASSQGIYTEAFF
cdr3_nt: TGTGCCAGCAGCCAAGGGATTTATACTGAAGCTTTCTTT
clone_size: -
v_call: TRBV4-2
j_call: TRBJ1-1
d_call: -

cdr3_aa: CASGQELSGANVLTF
cdr3_nt: TGTGCCAGCGGCCAGGAGCTCTCTGGGGCCAACGTCCTGACTTTC
clone_size: large
v_call: TRBV3-1/TRBV3-2
j_call: TRBJ2-6
d_call: -

cdr3_aa: CASSTPELAGGADTQYF
cdr3_nt: TGTGCCAGCAGCACCCCAGAACTAGCGGGAGGAGCAGATACGCAGTATTTT
clone_size: -
v_call: TRBV3-1/TRBV3-2
j_call: TRBJ2-3
d_call: TRBD2

cdr3_aa: CASSPPSGYGANYGYTF
cdr3_nt: TGCGCCAGCAGCCCCCCCTCTGGCTATGGAGCTAACTATGGCTACACCTTC
clone_size: -
v_call: TRBV4-1
j_call: TRBJ1-2
d_call: -

cdr3_aa: CASSRRGVGLEADTQYF
cdr3_nt: TGTGCCAGCAGCCGACGGGGTGTAGGGCTCGAGGCAGATACGCAGTATTTT
clone_size: -
v_call: TRBV27
j_call: TRBJ2-3
d_call: -

cdr3_aa: CASSFLAGANGELFF
cdr3_nt: TGTGCCAGCAGTTTCCTAGCGGGAGCCAACGGGGAGCTGTTTTTT
clone_size: -
v_call: TRBV28
j_call: TRBJ2-2
d_call: TRBD2

cdr3_aa: CASSGGAIRNEQYF
cdr3_nt: TGCGCCAGCAGTGGGGGCGCGATCAGAAACGAGCAGTACTTC
clone_size: few
v_call: TRBV10-1
j_call: TRBJ2-7
d_call: -

cdr3_aa: CASSIDWGSTGANVLTF
cdr3_nt: TGTGCCAGTAGTATAGACTGGGGTTCGACTGGGGCCAACGTCCTGACTTTC
clone_size: medium-sized
v_call: TRBV19
j_call: TRBJ2-6
d_call: -